This T cell receptor beta chain was sequenced for a study of blood T cell repertoires in COVID-19. Libraries were prepared by immunoSEQ multiplex PCR; TCRdb keeps only in-frame clonotypes and omits some of them. The sample lists under 40,000 clones, less than 85% seen once, with over 13% in the top ten. This CDR3 has 16 amino acids. Losses at the gene ends were 1 base for V and 5 bases for J; bases not matched to a gene: 8. In germline, CDR1 is LGHNA, CDR2 YNFKEQ. V and J are TRBV4-2 and TRBJ2-7; 10 nucleotides line up with TRBD2. The sample was peripheral blood. The receptor was isolated from a woman aged 65 to 85 with acute or convalescent COVID-19. The CDR3 loop reads CASSQGSGGAFDEQYF. DNA of the CDR3: TGTGCCAGCAGCCAAGGGAGCGGGGGGGCTTTTGACGAGCAGTACTTC.